These 7 T cell receptor beta chains were sequenced from one sample in a study of blood T cell repertoires in COVID-19. The data were produced by immunoSEQ multiplex PCR, yet TCRdb's version contains in-frame clones alone and is incomplete. The table includes under 250,000 clones, about four fifths detected once. The material sequenced was peripheral blood. The receptors were gathered from a man in his fifties or sixties with active or convalescent COVID-19.

The table lists this clone with a count of one. This sequence joins TRBV5-6 and TRBJ1-2; a weak D match, TRBD1 (5 bases). V was pared by 3 bases and J by 4 bases, with 7 bases between. The CDR3 consists of 12 residues. From germline, CDR1 is SGHDT and CDR2 YYEEEE. The CDR3 DNA follows: TGTGCCAGCAGCTGGGGCCCCTATGGCTACACCTTC. Amino acid sequence: CASSWGPYGYTF.

The chain is built from TRBV5-1 and TRBJ1-5, with D possibly matching TRBD1 (5 bases). The CDR3 has 15 residues. V was clipped by 0 bases and J by 6 bases, with 13 bases between them. Germline V gives CDR1 SGHRS, CDR2 YFSETQ. CDR3 loop: CASSLGTGDGQPQHF. For the CDR3, the DNA is TGCGCCAGCAGCTTGGGGACGGGGGACGGTCAGCCCCAGCATTTT.

V is TRBV6-1 and J is TRBJ2-7; 9 nucleotides align to TRBD2. Germline V lookup: CDR1 MNHNS, CDR2 SASEGT. The CDR3 loop spans 18 amino acids. Losses at the gene ends were 2 bases for V and 4 bases for J; bases not matched to a gene: 15. As DNA, the CDR3 is TGTGCCAGCAGTGAATCGGGCGGGGGGGCTTTTCCTCCTTACGAGCAGTACTTC. This gives the protein CASSESGGGAFPPYEQYF.

The genes are TRBV7-2 and TRBJ1-2; tentative D call: TRBD1 (5 bases). Germline CDR1 is SGHTA and CDR2 is FQGNSA. Between the trimmed V and J ends, which lost 6 bases and 4 bases, there was a span of 18 bases. The CDR3 extends over 15 amino acids. Here the CDR3 reads CASRLESSGLYGYTF. CDR3 in DNA: TGTGCCAGCAGACTAGAGAGCTCGGGACTCTATGGCTACACCTTC.

The V gene is TRBV19, the J gene TRBJ2-1, with 8 positions matching TRBD2. Germline V gene sequence: CDR1 LNHDA, CDR2 SQIVND (reference sequence). With 3 bases clipped from V and 4 bases from J, the junction kept 8 bases outside the gene matches. The CDR3 totals 16 residues. The CDR3 loop is CASSIELAVSYNEQFF. The CDR3 bases are TGTGCCAGTAGTATCGAACTAGCGGTTTCTTACAATGAGCAGTTCTTC. The full variable domain, rest sourced from reference TRBV19 and TRBJ2-1, is DGGITQSPKYLFRKEGQNVTLSCEQNLNHDAMYWYRQDPGQGLRLIYYSQIVNDFQKGDIAEGYSVSREKKESFPLTVTSAQKNPTAFYLCASSIELAVSYNEQFFGPGTRLTVL.

This sequence joins TRBV28 and TRBJ2-5; TRBD1 matches at 8 bases. The length of the CDR3 is 17 residues. CDR1 MDHEN and CDR2 SYDVKM come from the germline V gene. V lost 3 bases, J lost 2 bases, and 11 bases stayed unmatched. The CDR3, as DNA: TGTGCCAGCAGTTTCCACCCAGGGGGCGCCGGTCAAGAGACCCAGTACTTC. It encodes CASSFHPGGAGQETQYF. The variable domain in full, with the rest retrieved from reference TRBV28 and TRBJ2-5, is DVKVTQSSRYLVKRTGEKVFLECVQDMDHENMFWYRQDPGLGLRLIYFSYDVKMKEKGDIPEGYSVSREKKERFSLILESASTNQTSMYLCASSFHPGGAGQETQYFGPGTRLLVL.

The DNA of the CDR3 is TGTGCCAGCAGACAGGGGTATGGCTACACCTTC. This encodes CASRQGYGYTF. The genes are TRBV12-3 or TRBV12-4 and TRBJ1-2, with TRBD1 matching 7 bases. V lost 6 bases and J lost 5; bases outside the gene matches: 0. The CDR3 is made up of 11 amino acids.